This TCR beta chain appears in the sequencing data of a study of molecular identifiers for immune sequencing clone quantification. Study outcomes and limitations: Even with one million naive cells present, spiked Jurkat TCR RNA from one cell was reportedly detectable.

The CDR3 covers 14 residues. V trimming: 8 bases; J trimming: 4 bases; junction bases outside the gene matches: 9. A single record per CDR3 protein comes from TCRdb applying MiXCR to the PCR reads. The sample includes over 600,000 distinct CDR3 sequences, around 20% seen only once; the top ten take roughly 0.9%. Every naive CD8 library was made from between about 18,000 and 1,100,000 sorted cells with 10%, 30% or 50% RNA. A single count supports this clonotype. Its antigen remains unknown. A much larger clonotype is one base distant, so this may be a read error. The chain employs TRBV12-3 or TRBV12-4 and TRBJ2-5; 8 bases line up with TRBD2. Sequencing used naive CD8+ T cells from blood, with Jurkat cell RNA spiked in. Subset reported: FACS-sorted CD8+CD4-CCR7+CD45RA+ naive T cells. This receptor was identified in a human donor in good health. Some libraries in this study had Jurkat cell RNA spiked in. The CDR3 coding sequence is TGTGCCAGCGCTCCGGGACTAGGGGGAGAGACCCAGTACTTC. This sequence encodes CASAPGLGGETQYF.